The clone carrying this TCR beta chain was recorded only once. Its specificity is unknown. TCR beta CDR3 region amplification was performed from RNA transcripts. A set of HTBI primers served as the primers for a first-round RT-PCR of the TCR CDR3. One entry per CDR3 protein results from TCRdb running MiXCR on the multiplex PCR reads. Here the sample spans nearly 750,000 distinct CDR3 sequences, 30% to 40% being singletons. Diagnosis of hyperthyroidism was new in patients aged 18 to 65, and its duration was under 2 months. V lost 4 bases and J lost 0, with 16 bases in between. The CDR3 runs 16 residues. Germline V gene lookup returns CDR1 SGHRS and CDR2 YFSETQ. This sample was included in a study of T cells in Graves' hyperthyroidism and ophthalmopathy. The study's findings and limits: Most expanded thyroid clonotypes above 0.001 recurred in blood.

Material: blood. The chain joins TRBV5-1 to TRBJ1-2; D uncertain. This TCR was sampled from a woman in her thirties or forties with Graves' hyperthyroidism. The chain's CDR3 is CASSLYERDSNYGYTF. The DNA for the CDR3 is TGCGCCAGCAGCCTTTACGAGCGGGATTCTAACTATGGCTACACCTTC.